This T cell receptor (beta chain) emerged from a study of OX40 agonist ivuxolimab in advanced cancers. Study-level background: Patients assigned to dose escalation were diagnosed with hepatocellular carcinoma, melanoma, renal cell or head and neck cancer.

Libraries were prepared by immunoSEQ multiplex PCR; TCRdb keeps only in-frame clonotypes and omits some of them. The sample shows tens of thousands of clones, around 94% of them seen only once. A history of autoimmune disease or systemic immunosuppression excluded patients. About this clone itself: Its antigen remains unknown. The sample contains more than one DNA sequence encoding this CDR3.

Whole-study findings and limits: On average, a greater number of expanded clones characterised CD8+ T cells relative to CD4+. Individuals who were partial responders at 0.1-3.0 mg/kg had clonal expansion that ranked among the lowest.

V dropped 5 bases and J dropped 2 bases, with 19 bases sitting between them. CDR3 size: 16 residues. From germline, CDR1 is SGHVS and CDR2 FNYEAQ. This receptor was obtained from an adult with an advanced solid tumor such as melanoma, head and neck, liver or kidney cancer. V is TRBV7-6 and J is TRBJ2-7; D remains ambiguous. The material was CD4+ or CD8+ T cells sorted from blood, obtained in a trial of the OX40 agonist ivuxolimab. CDR3 in amino acids: CASSLDMGQAAYEQYF. The CDR3 nucleotides are TGTGCCAGCAGCCTAGATATGGGCCAGGCGGCCTACGAGCAGTACTTC. Supplemented by reference TRBV7-6 and TRBJ2-7, the full variable domain reads GAGVSQSPRYKVTKRGQDVALRCDPISGHVSLYWYRQALGQGPEFLTYFNYEAQQDKSGLPNDRFSAERPEGSISTLTIQRTEQRDSAMYRCASSLDMGQAAYEQYFGPGTRLTVT.